The T cell receptor (beta chain) under discussion was sequenced for a study of monozygotic twins with inflammatory bowel disease. Study-wide findings and caveats: Repertoire likeness was no different across concordant and discordant twins, perhaps owing to restricted power.

Researchers collected around 2.7 ml of blood per donor. Without any T cell sorting, total RNA was isolated from whole blood. CDR1 and CDR2 (germline): SGHRS, YFSETQ. The CDR3 is 15 amino acids. TCRdb reworked the 5' RACE reads into one entry per CDR3 protein, no DNA. This specimen shows approximately 420,000 distinct CDR3 sequences; the ten leading clones hold about 2.3%. With respect to this clonotype: Its antigen is unidentified.

The chain couples TRBV5-1 to TRBJ2-7; TCRdb proposes TRBD1, but this gene call is untestable without DNA. The sequence came from a human donor with ulcerative colitis or Crohn's disease, or a healthy co-twin of an affected twin (not recorded which). Sequences were obtained from blood. CDR3 sequence: CASSLGGTGPVEQYF.